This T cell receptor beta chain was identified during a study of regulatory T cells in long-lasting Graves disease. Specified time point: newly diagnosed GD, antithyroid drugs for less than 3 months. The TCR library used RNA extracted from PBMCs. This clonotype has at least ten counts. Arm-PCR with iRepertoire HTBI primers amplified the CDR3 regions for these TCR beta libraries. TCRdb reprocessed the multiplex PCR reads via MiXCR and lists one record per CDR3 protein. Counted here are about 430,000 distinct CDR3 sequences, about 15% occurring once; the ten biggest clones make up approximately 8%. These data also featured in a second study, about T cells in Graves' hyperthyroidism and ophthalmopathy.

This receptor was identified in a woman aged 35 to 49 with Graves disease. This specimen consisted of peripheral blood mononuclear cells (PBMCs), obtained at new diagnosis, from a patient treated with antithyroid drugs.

As DNA, the CDR3 is TGTGCCAGCAGTTCCTCGGACCACACAGATACGCAGTATTTT. This sequence encodes CASSSSDHTDTQYF. The V gene is TRBV12-3 or TRBV12-4, the J gene TRBJ2-3; D not certain. The V and J ends lost 4 bases and 2 bases respectively, with 10 bases between them. The CDR3 is 14 amino acids.